The 5 T cell receptor beta chains reported below all come from one sample, sequenced in a study of CD8 T cells in ankylosing spondylitis. TCRdb reprocessed the 5' RACE reads with MiXCR, giving one entry per CDR3 protein. The repertoire includes 700,000 to 850,000 distinct CDR3 sequences, about 11% of them detected once, and less than 0.65% sits in the top ten. Their antigens are not known. Study results and caveats: One TCR beta motif, made up of seven to nine highly homologous variants, appeared characteristic of ankylosing spondylitis blood.

The sequencing input was blood, either unsorted or a sorted T cell fraction (not recorded which). The receptor source for this set is a male donor with ankylosing spondylitis.

The chain has TRBV20-1 and TRBJ1-5; a possible D gene is TRBD1 (5 bases). The V end lost 6 bases, the J end lost 3 bases, and 15 bases lay between the germline ends. Germline loops: CDR1 DFQATT, CDR2 SNEGSKA (reference sequence). This CDR3 contains 14 residues. The CDR3, as DNA: TGCAGTGCCGTAACCGGGGCCTACAATCAGCCCCAGCATTTT. Translated: CSAVTGAYNQPQHF.

CDR3 residues: CASSSSGIRSYEQYF. In DNA, the CDR3 is TGTGCCAGCAGTTCCTCGGGAATTCGCTCCTACGAGCAGTACTTC. V and J are TRBV6-2 or TRBV6-3 and TRBJ2-7; the D gene is possibly TRBD2 (5 bases). Between the trimmed V and J ends, which lost 4 bases and 0 bases, there was a span of 13 bases. The CDR3 has 15 residues. Germline loops: CDR1 MNHEY, CDR2 SVGEGT.

The chain joins TRBV20-1 to TRBJ2-1; D might be TRBD2 (5 bases). Trimming left V 1 base short and J 6 bases short, with 19 bases between. Germline CDR1 and CDR2: DFQATT and SNEGSKA (reference sequence). There are 16 residues in the CDR3. DNA for the CDR3: TGCAGTGCTAGAGCCGCGGGCCCAATTAGTGGCAATGAGCAGTTCTTC. Translation gives CSARAAGPISGNEQFF.

This clonotype occurred many times. The chain employs TRBV20-1 and TRBJ2-7; D is perhaps TRBD2 (5 bases). The CDR3 is 14 amino acids. The V end was cut by 5 bases, the J end by 1 base, with 15 bases between. Germline lookup yields CDR1 DFQATT and CDR2 SNEGSKA (reference sequence). CDR3 nucleotides: TGCAGTGCTGCCGACGCCCGAGGGTCCTACGAGCAGTACTTC. This sequence encodes CSAADARGSYEQYF.

This clonotype has just a few counts. This chain links TRBV7-8 with TRBJ2-7; TRBD1 matches at 8 bases. Germline CDR1 SGHVS, CDR2 FQNEAQ. This CDR3 has 13 amino acids. Losses at the gene ends were 6 bases for V and 7 bases for J; bases not matched to a gene: 8. DNA for the CDR3: TGTGCCAGCAGAGGCAGGGGGCTTGGGGAGCAGTACTTC. Protein sequence: CASRGRGLGEQYF.